This T cell receptor beta chain was retrieved from a study of identical twins. V lost 1 base and J 0 bases, leaving 7 bases between the germline ends. This CDR3 comprises 16 residues. CDR1 and CDR2 from the germline V gene are LNHNV and YYDKDF (reference sequence). In TCRdb, the 5' RACE reads were re-called with MiXCR into one record per CDR3 protein. Of about 700,000 distinct CDR3 sequences in the sample, roughly 6% were seen once. The specimen was naive T cells sorted from blood. This sequence joins TRBV15 and TRBJ2-6; D is possibly TRBD1 (5 bases). The TCR sequence derives from a man aged 18 to 29 in good health. The CDR3 DNA reads as TGTGCCACCAGCAGAGGACAGTACTCTGGGGCCAACGTCCTGACTTTC. Translation gives CATSRGQYSGANVLTF.